This note documents a single T cell receptor (beta chain) sequence. Its antigen is not known. Germline CDR1 reads PRHDT; CDR2 reads FYEKMQ (reference sequence). The ends lost 7 bases at V and 4 bases at J; junction bases unmatched: 4. The CDR3 is made up of 14 amino acids. These data are taken from a study of cytomegalovirus exposure and HLA in healthy donors. Primers included in the PCR were 60 Vbeta and 13 Jbeta primers. Assay used: immunoSEQ multiplex PCR; TCRdb lists only in-frame clones, some missing. The sample carries under 250,000 clones, around 73% recorded once. General study results and limits: Many donors shared some public TCRs, even though most TCR sequences were rare. Confirmation was obtained in vitro that a few CMV-associated chains are specific for CMV antigens.

The rearrangement links TRBV13 to TRBJ2-2; 9 bases are a match to TRBD2. Material for sequencing was PBMCs. The sequence derives from a male donor in good health and CMV-seronegative. The CDR3 reads CASKSGRSTGELFF. The CDR3 DNA reads as TGTGCCAGCAAGAGCGGGAGGAGCACCGGGGAGCTGTTTTTT.